At least ten counts were recorded for the clone carrying this T cell receptor beta chain. The data are from a study of T cells in Graves' hyperthyroidism and ophthalmopathy. The germline V gene encodes CDR1 MNHNS and CDR2 SASEGT. The CDR3 has 14 residues. Between the trimmed V and J ends, which lost 9 bases and 0 bases, there was a span of 14 bases. Clinical symptoms, serum thyroxine and TRAb, thyroid ultrasound and orbital computed tomography together formed the diagnostic basis. Amplified TCR beta CDR3 regions came from RNA transcripts. The primer set for the first-round RT-PCR of the TCR CDR3 was HTBI. TCRdb reprocessed the multiplex PCR reads with MiXCR, giving one entry per CDR3 protein. The sample includes under 600,000 distinct CDR3 sequences, about a sixth of them seen just once.

Material for sequencing was blood. The origin of this receptor is a woman between 40 and 50 years old with Graves' ophthalmopathy. The V and J genes are TRBV6-1 and TRBJ1-1; D is unresolved. CDR3 protein: CASFRSLMNTEAFF. In DNA, the CDR3 is TGTGCCAGTTTTCGGTCGCTGATGAACACTGAAGCTTTCTTT.